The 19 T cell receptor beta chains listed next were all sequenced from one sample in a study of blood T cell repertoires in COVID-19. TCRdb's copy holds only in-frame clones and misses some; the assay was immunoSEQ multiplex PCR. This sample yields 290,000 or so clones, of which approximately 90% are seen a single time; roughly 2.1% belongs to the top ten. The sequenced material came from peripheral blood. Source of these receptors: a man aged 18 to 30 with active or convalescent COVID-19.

CDR3 in amino acids: CASTSRLTEAFF. DNA for the CDR3: TGTGCCAGCACTAGCAGACTCACTGAAGCTTTCTTT. This chain joins TRBV5-5 and TRBJ1-1; D unresolved. The CDR3 length is 12 residues. V shed 6 bases and J shed 4 bases, with 10 bases lying between them. In germline, CDR1 is SGHKS, CDR2 YYEKEE (reference sequence).

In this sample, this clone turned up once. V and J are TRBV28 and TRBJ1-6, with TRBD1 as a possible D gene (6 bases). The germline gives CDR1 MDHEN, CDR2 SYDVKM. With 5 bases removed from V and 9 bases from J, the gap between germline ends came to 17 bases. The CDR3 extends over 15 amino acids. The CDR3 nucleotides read TGTGCCAGCAGTAACGCCCAGGGGCTGAGTTCACCCCTCCACTTT. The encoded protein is CASSNAQGLSSPLHF. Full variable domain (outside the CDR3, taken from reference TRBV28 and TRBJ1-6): DVKVTQSSRYLVKRTGEKVFLECVQDMDHENMFWYRQDPGLGLRLIYFSYDVKMKEKGDIPEGYSVSREKKERFSLILESASTNQTSMYLCASSNAQGLSSPLHFGNGTRLTVT.

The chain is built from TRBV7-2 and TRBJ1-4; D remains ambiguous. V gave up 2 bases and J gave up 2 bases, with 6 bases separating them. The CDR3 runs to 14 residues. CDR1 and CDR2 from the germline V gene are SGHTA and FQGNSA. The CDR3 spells CASSLSITNEKLFF. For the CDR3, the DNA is TGTGCCAGCAGCTTAAGCATTACTAATGAAAAACTGTTTTTT.

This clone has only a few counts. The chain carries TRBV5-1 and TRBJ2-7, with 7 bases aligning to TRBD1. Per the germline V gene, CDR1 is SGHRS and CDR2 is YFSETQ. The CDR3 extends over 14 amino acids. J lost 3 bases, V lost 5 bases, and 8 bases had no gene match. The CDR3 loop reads CASRPRQGDYEQYF. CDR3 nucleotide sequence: TGCGCCAGCAGACCAAGACAGGGTGACTACGAGCAGTACTTC.

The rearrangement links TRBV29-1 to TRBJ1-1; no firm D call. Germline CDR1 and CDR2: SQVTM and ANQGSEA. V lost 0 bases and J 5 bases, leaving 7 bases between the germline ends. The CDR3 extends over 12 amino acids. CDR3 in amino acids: CSVEDRGTEAFF. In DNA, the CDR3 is TGCAGCGTTGAAGATCGGGGAACTGAAGCTTTCTTT.

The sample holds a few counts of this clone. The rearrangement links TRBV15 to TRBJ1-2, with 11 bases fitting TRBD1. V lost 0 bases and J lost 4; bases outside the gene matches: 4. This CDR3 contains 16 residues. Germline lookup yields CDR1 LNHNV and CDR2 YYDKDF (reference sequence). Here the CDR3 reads CATSRDPGTGGYGYTF. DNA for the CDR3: TGTGCCACCAGCAGAGATCCCGGGACAGGGGGCTATGGCTACACCTTC.

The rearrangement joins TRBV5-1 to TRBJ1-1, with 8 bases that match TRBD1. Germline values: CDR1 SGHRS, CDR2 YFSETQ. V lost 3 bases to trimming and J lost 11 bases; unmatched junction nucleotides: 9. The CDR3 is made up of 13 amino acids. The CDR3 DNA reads TGCGCCAGCAGCTCCTGGACAGGGTATGGGGCTTTCTTT. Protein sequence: CASSSWTGYGAFF.

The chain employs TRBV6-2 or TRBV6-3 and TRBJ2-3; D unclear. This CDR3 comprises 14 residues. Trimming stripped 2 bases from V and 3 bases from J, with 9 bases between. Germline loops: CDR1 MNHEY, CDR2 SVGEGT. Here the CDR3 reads CASSYARETDTQYF. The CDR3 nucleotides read TGTGCCAGCAGTTACGCTCGAGAGACAGATACGCAGTATTTT.

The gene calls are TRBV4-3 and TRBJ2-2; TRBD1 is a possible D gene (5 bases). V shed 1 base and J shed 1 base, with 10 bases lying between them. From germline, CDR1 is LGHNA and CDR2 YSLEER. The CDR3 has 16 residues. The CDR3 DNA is TGCGCCAGCAGCCAAGTTGGCAGGGAGAACACCGGGGAGCTGTTTTTT. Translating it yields CASSQVGRENTGELFF.

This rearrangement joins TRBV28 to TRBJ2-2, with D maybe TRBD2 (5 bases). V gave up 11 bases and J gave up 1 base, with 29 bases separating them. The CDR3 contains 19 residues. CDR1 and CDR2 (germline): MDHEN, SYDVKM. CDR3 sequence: CACLARLSRNSLNTGELFF. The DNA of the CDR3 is TGTGCCTGCCTAGCTCGACTCTCCCGCAACTCTTTGAACACCGGGGAGCTGTTTTTT.

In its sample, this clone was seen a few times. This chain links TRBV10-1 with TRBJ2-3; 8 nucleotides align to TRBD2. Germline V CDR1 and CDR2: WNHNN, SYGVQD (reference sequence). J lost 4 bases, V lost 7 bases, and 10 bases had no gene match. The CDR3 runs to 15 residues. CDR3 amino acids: CASIFERETADTQYF. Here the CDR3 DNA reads TGCGCCAGCATTTTCGAGCGGGAGACGGCAGATACGCAGTATTTT.

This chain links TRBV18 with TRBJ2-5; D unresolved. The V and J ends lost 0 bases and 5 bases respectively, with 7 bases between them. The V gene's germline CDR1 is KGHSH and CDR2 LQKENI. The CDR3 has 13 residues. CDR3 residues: CASSPPTLETQYF. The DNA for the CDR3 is TGTGCCAGCTCACCACCGACTCTGGAGACCCAGTACTTC.

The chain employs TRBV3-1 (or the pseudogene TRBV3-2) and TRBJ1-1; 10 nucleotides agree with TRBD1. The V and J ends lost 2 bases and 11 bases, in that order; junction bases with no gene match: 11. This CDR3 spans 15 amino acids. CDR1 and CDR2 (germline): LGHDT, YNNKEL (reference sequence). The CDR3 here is CASSQPPPGQGYAFF. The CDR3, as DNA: TGTGCCAGCAGCCAACCCCCACCGGGACAGGGGTATGCTTTCTTT.

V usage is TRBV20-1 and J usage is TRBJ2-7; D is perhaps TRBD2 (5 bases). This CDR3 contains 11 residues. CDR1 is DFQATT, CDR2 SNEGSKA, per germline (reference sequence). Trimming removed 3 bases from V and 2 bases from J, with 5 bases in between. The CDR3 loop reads CSASGAYEQYF. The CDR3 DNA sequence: TGCAGTGCTAGCGGGGCCTACGAGCAGTACTTC.

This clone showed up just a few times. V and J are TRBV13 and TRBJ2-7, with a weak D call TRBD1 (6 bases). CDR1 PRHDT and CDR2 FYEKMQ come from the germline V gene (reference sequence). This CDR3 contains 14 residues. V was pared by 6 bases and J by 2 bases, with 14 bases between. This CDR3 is CASSPGTSTYEQYF. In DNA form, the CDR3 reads TGTGCCAGCAGTCCCGGGACATCGACCTACGAGCAGTACTTC.

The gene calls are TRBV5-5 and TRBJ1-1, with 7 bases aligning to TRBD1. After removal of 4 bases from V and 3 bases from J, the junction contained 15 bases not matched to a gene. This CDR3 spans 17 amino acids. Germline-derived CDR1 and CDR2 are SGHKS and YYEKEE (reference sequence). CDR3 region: CASSKGQINTLDTEAFF. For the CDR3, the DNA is TGTGCCAGCAGCAAGGGACAGATAAACACCCTGGACACTGAAGCTTTCTTT.

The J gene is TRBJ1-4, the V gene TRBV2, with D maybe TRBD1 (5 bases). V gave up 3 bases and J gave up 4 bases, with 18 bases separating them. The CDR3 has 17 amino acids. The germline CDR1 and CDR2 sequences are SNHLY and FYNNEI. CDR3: CASSEVRVYYGNEKLFF. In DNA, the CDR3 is TGTGCCAGCAGTGAGGTCAGGGTTTATTACGGTAATGAAAAACTGTTTTTT.

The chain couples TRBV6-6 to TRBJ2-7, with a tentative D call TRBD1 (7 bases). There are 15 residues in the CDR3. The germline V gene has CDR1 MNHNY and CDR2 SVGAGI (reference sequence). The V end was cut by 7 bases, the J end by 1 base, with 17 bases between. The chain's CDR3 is CASKLPGGTSYEQYF. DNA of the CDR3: TGTGCCAGCAAACTTCCAGGGGGGACTTCCTACGAGCAGTACTTC.

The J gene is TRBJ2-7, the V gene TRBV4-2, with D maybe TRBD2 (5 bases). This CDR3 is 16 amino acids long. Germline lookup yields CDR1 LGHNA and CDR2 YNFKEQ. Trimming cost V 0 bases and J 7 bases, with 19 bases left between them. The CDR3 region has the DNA TGTGCCAGCAGCCAAGATTCGACGGGGTCGGAAGGGGAGCAGTACTTC. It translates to CASSQDSTGSEGEQYF.